This T cell receptor (beta chain) was sequenced in a study of PD-1 blockade in mismatch repair-deficient tumors. The V gene lost 5 bases and the J gene lost 9 bases, with 11 bases spanning the gap. The germline gives CDR1 LNHNV, CDR2 YYDKDF (reference sequence). The CDR3 covers 12 residues. PCR or immunohistochemistry showed mismatch repair deficiency in every enrolled patient. Only in-frame clones appear in the TCRdb table, and some are missing; sequencing was by immunoSEQ multiplex PCR. Of 80,000 to 100,000 clones in the sample, about 85% were seen once. The clonotype originates from an adult with mismatch repair-deficient cancer. The chain is built from TRBV15 and TRBJ1-5; D unclear. The sample here was peripheral blood, taken 12 weeks after starting pembrolizumab. DNA for the CDR3: TGTGCCACCAGCCGGGAGTTCGGGCCCCAGCATTTT. Translating gives CATSREFGPQHF.